The rows below give T cell receptor beta chains drawn from one sample of a study of cytomegalovirus exposure and HLA in healthy donors. TCRdb's copy holds only in-frame clones and misses some; the assay was immunoSEQ multiplex PCR. The repertoire holds 150,000 to 180,000 clones, with 75% to 90% as singletons. Material for sequencing was PBMCs. These receptors were taken from a young man in good health and CMV-seropositive. The conserved cysteine and the conserved F or W are not part of the CDR3 here.

TRBV9 | ASSVGGASGREFDEQF
TRBV6-6 | AGRARGNTEAF
TRBV6-5 | ASSYSTGGNDYEQY
TRBV2 | AIRGSSYEQY
TRBV4-3 | ASSPSTATNEKLF
TRBV4-3 | ASSQAPSGRGTDTQY
TRBV4-1 | ASSQDPTTGGRTNEKLF
TRBV18 | ASSPEVAGFSTDTQY
TRBV7-2 | ASSLTGGGTSEYEQY
TRBV11-2 | ASSLAAGDQPQH
TRBV7-2 | ASSMGQNTEAF
TRBV18 | ASSPLREVRNTEAF
TRBV11-2 | ASSFRGGFYNEQF
TRBV15 | ATSRDRSGGELF
TRBV2 | ASSARGLAGGRSSYEQY
TRBV7-9 | ASSFTLPPRDYEQY
TRBV29-1 | SVEVRGGHTGELF
TRBV6-4 | ASRENVGQGGTEAF
TRBV11-3 | ASSLHGTGNMKGGSPLH
TRBV29-1 | SGRDRGGETQY
TRBV4-1 | ASSQLGQGSYEQY
TRBV11-2 | ASSLPPQGDSPLH
TRBV27 | ASTDIAGGETQY
TRBV6-6 | ASSWAGSNYGYT
TRBV6-6 | ASSYAGPGTDTQY
TRBV29-1 | SVEDFGTSLNEQF
TRBV29-1 | SVEDARAGANVLT
TRBV4-1 | ASSPSPSGNTGELF
TRBV5-6 | ASSFSQGNHEQY
TRBV19 | ASSTPGSGGNQPQH
TRBV9 | ASSPRGQDSGNTIY
TRBV7-3 | ASSLRGSGANVLT
TRBV6-1 | ASSGHQVASQPQH
TRBV21-1 | ASSNRGQGANEKLF
TRBV29-1 | SLVGSGSYNEQF
TRBV4-2 | ASSQAARTGPEAF
TRBV6-6 | ASRPTGQGREEKLF
TRBV5-4 | ASSLNQGRLGYT
TRBV5-1 | ASSSSGGQYQETQY
TRBV19 | ASSADLTGDTEAF
TRBV7-9 | ASNLRGGANVLT
TRBV11-2 | ASSSRLAGGGEQY
TRBV7-3 | ASSLAGATGELF
TRBV20-1 | SASRDYGYT
TRBV4-3 | ASSQRPGTETYGYT
TRBV9 | ASSAGTGGRTNEKLF
TRBV4-2 | ASSPVYRRETQY
TRBV6-1 | ASGPGTSGRNEQF
TRBV19 | ASSIDREDTEAF
TRBV6-5 | ASSLTGGDSEAF
TRBV6-5 | ASSPGRTDNYGYT
TRBV6-5 | ASRPSGGAYEQY
TRBV5-4 | ASSLFGTVGNTIY
TRBV5-6 | ASSPVGQGGNEQF
TRBV9 | ASSPRDRDRAIYGYT
TRBV30 | AWSVMRETQY
TRBV6-5 | ASRPLSTKYEQY